The next 28 T cell receptor beta chains were all read from a single sample in a study of Ad26.COV2.S vaccination and SARS-CoV-2 variants. Sequencing was performed with immunoSEQ multiplex PCR; in TCRdb, only in-frame clones are kept and a portion is missing. The table shows about 330,000 clones, with about 90% occurring only once. Specified treatment: 15 to 20 received Ad26.COV2.S at low or high dose, single or two shots; 5 received placebo; per-sample allocation not given. The samples date from day 63 after the first vaccine or placebo injection. The specimen was peripheral blood, collected in a trial of Ad26.COV2.S vaccine versus placebo. These receptors came from a person aged 18-60 years who received the Ad26.COV2.S COVID-19 vaccine or a placebo.

J is TRBJ2-5 and V is TRBV19; TRBD2 matches 8 bases. There are 14 residues in the CDR3. CDR1 and CDR2 from the germline V gene are LNHDA and SQIVND (reference sequence). V dropped 7 bases and J dropped 5; count of bases not matched to a gene: 9. This CDR3 reads CASTLSGGDETQYF. The CDR3 DNA is TGTGCCAGTACCCTATCGGGGGGGGACGAGACCCAGTACTTC.

This chain links TRBV7-2 with TRBJ1-4; 7 bases match TRBD1. CDR3 length: 15 amino acids. V was pared by 5 bases and J by 8 bases, with 11 bases of the junction left unmatched. Germline-derived CDR1 and CDR2 are SGHTA and FQGNSA. The CDR3 sequence: CASSKAAGQQEKLFF. CDR3 sequence (DNA): TGTGCCAGCAGCAAAGCAGCGGGACAGCAGGAAAAACTGTTTTTT.

The CDR3, as DNA: TGCAGCGGAACGACTAGCCAAGAGACCCAGTACTTC. Encoded protein: CSGTTSQETQYF. The rearrangement links TRBV29-1 to TRBJ2-5; a weak D match, TRBD2 (6 bases). The germline V gene has CDR1 SQVTM and CDR2 ANQGSEA. Trimming took 7 bases from V and 1 from J, leaving 10 bases between them. This CDR3 contains 12 residues.

The rearrangement joins TRBV7-2 to TRBJ2-6; 8 nucleotides match TRBD2. The CDR3 loop spans 19 amino acids. Germline V gene data show CDR1 as SGHTA and CDR2 as FQGNSA. Losses at the gene ends were 2 bases for V and 2 bases for J; bases not matched to a gene: 11. CDR3 sequence (DNA): TGTGCCAGCAGCTTAAGGGGAAGCGGGAGAATAACTGGGGCCAACGTCCTGACTTTC. Translated: CASSLRGSGRITGANVLTF. The full variable domain, with the rest looked up from reference TRBV7-2 and TRBJ2-6, is GAGVSQSPSNKVTEKGKDVELRCDPISGHTALYWYRQSLGQGLEFLIYFQGNSAPDKSGLPSDRFSAERTGGSVSTLTIQRTQQEDSAVYLCASSLRGSGRITGANVLTFGAGSRLTVL.

This chain links TRBV20-1 with TRBJ1-2, with no clear D. With 3 bases removed from V and 0 bases from J, the gap between germline ends came to 26 bases. CDR1 and CDR2 (germline): DFQATT, SNEGSKA (reference sequence). The CDR3 is 19 amino acids. CDR3 residues: CSASSKGFEPEEANYGYTF. The CDR3 coding sequence is TGCAGTGCTAGTTCAAAGGGCTTTGAACCTGAGGAAGCTAACTATGGCTACACCTTC.

The J gene is TRBJ2-1, the V gene TRBV7-2; D call uncertain. The CDR3 runs 15 residues. The V end lost 1 base, the J end lost 0 bases, and 7 bases lay between the germline ends. Germline CDR1 reads SGHTA; CDR2 reads FQGNSA. The CDR3 bases are TGTGCCAGCAGCTTAGGTCTAACCTCCTACAATGAGCAGTTCTTC. This gives the protein CASSLGLTSYNEQFF.

The J gene is TRBJ1-2, the V gene TRBV11-2; 10 bases agree with TRBD1. With 6 bases clipped from V and 2 bases from J, the junction kept 6 bases outside the gene matches. The V gene's germline CDR1 is SGHAT and CDR2 FQNNGV. The CDR3 spans 15 residues. The CDR3 spells CASRERGQGNYGYTF. CDR3 coding DNA: TGTGCCAGCAGGGAACGGGGACAGGGGAACTATGGCTACACCTTC.

The chain joins TRBV2 to TRBJ2-5, with 7 bases lining up with TRBD1. Germline lookup yields CDR1 SNHLY and CDR2 FYNNEI. The CDR3 has 12 residues. With 6 bases clipped from V and 12 bases from J, the junction kept 10 bases outside the gene matches. CDR3 sequence reads: CASRDSDRKEYF. CDR3 bases: TGTGCCAGCAGGGATTCGGACAGGAAGGAGTACTTC.

This clone is a singleton in its sample. The chain employs TRBV10-3 and TRBJ2-4, with a possible D match to TRBD1 (5 bases). CDR1 ENHRY and CDR2 SYGVKD come from the germline V gene. V lost 2 bases, J lost 5 bases, and 13 bases lay in between. The CDR3 covers 15 residues. In DNA form, the CDR3 reads TGTGCCATCAGTGAGCAGCAGGGCGGTCAAAACATTCAGTACTTC. This sequence encodes CAISEQQGGQNIQYF.

The rearrangement uses TRBV7-2 and TRBJ2-7; D possibly corresponds to TRBD1 (8 bases). This CDR3 spans 14 amino acids. Trimming cost V 5 bases and J 2 bases, with 13 bases left between them. Looked up from germline, CDR1 is SGHTA and CDR2 is FQGNSA. As DNA, the CDR3 is TGTGCCAGCAGCGTAACAGGGGGGGCCTACGAGCAGTACGTC. It encodes CASSVTGGAYEQYV.

V and J are TRBV10-3 and TRBJ1-3; D not certain. The germline V and J ends were trimmed by 10 bases and 1 base, with 17 bases remaining between them. This CDR3 region has 15 residues. CDR1 is ENHRY, CDR2 SYGVKD, per germline. The CDR3 loop reads CATPGPWRSGNTIYF. CDR3 coding DNA: TGTGCCACTCCGGGCCCTTGGCGGTCTGGAAACACCATATATTTT.

V and J are TRBV27 and TRBJ1-1, with TRBD1 matching over 7 bases. The V segment lost 5 bases and the J segment 8 bases; nucleotides outside the gene matches: 20. The CDR3 contains 17 residues. Germline CDR1 MNHEY, CDR2 SMNVEV (reference sequence). Here the CDR3 reads CASSPRPLTGFAPEAFF. CDR3 in DNA: TGTGCCAGCAGTCCCCGACCCCTGACAGGGTTTGCCCCCGAAGCTTTCTTT.

About this clone itself: At one boundary the junction diverges from the germline segment, which might be a read error. This sequence joins TRBV3-1 (or the pseudogene TRBV3-2) and TRBJ1-5; D remains ambiguous. Looked up from germline, CDR1 is LGHDT and CDR2 is YNNKEL (reference sequence). This CDR3 contains 13 residues. The CDR3 nucleotides are TGTACCAGCAGCCAAGATCAGGACCAGCCCCAGCATTTT. Translation: CTSSQDQDQPQHF.

This chain connects TRBV9 to TRBJ1-2; D ambiguous. V lost 0 bases and J 2 bases, leaving 11 bases between the germline ends. The CDR3 sequence is 15 residues long. CDR1 is SGDLS, CDR2 YYNGEE, per germline. CDR3 region: CASSVVASLNYGYTF. CDR3 in DNA: TGTGCCAGCAGCGTAGTGGCCAGTTTAAACTATGGCTACACCTTC.

The chain joins TRBV4-1 to TRBJ2-5; 12 nucleotides agree with TRBD2. The CDR3 sequence is 15 residues long. J was trimmed by 1 base and V by 6 bases; bases with no gene match: 3. Looked up from germline, CDR1 is MGHRA and CDR2 is YSYEKL. The DNA of the CDR3 is TGCGCCAGCAGGCTAGCGGGAGGGATCCAAGAGACCCAGTACTTC. Translated: CASRLAGGIQETQYF.

The CDR3 here is CASSYSSRELYEQYF. The CDR3, as DNA: TGTGCCAGCAGTTACTCGAGCAGGGAGCTCTACGAGCAGTACTTC. The chain is built from TRBV6-5 and TRBJ2-7; D could derive from TRBD1 or TRBD2 (5 bases each). V was shortened by 0 bases and J by 3 bases, with 12 bases between the two germline ends. This CDR3 has 15 amino acids. Germline CDR1 and CDR2: MNHEY and SVGAGI.

This chain uses TRBV5-3 with TRBJ2-1; a weak D match, TRBD2 (6 bases). TRBV5-3 is flagged as an ORF with uncertain function. The CDR3 is made up of 17 amino acids. V lost 5 bases and J lost 4, with 22 bases in between. CDR3 loop: CARSSPCWRDQYNEQFF. The CDR3 DNA is TGTGCCAGAAGTAGCCCGTGCTGGCGGGACCAATACAATGAGCAGTTCTTC.

The rearrangement uses TRBV27 and TRBJ2-7; possibly TRBD1 or TRBD2 for D (6 bases each). CDR3 size: 14 residues. CDR1 MNHEY and CDR2 SMNVEV come from the germline V gene (reference sequence). V lost 3 bases and J lost 6, with 15 bases in between. In DNA form, the CDR3 reads TGTGCCAGCAGTTTCGGGGGCCCGAGCTCCGAGCAGTACTTC. Translating it yields CASSFGGPSSEQYF.

The J gene is TRBJ1-4, the V gene TRBV12-3 or TRBV12-4, with D possibly being TRBD1 (6 bases). This CDR3 is built from 13 residues. With 6 bases removed from V and 10 bases from J, the gap between germline ends came to 15 bases. The CDR3 bases are TGTGCCAGCAGGGCAGGGGAAGGGGTAAAACTGTTTTTT. Translated, it gives CASRAGEGVKLFF.

The rearrangement joins TRBV4-2 to TRBJ1-3, with D uncertain. CDR3 length equals 17 residues. CDR1 is LGHNA and CDR2 is YNFKEQ in the germline V gene. Trimming shortened V by 3 bases and J by 5 bases, and 20 bases separated the two germline ends. This CDR3 reads CASSQDETPMGRNTIYF. The CDR3 nucleotides read TGTGCCAGCAGCCAGGACGAGACGCCGATGGGAAGAAACACCATATATTTT.

The chain joins TRBV6-6 to TRBJ2-7; TRBD2 aligns across 12 bases. This CDR3 has 14 amino acids. Trimming at V came to 6 bases and at J to 5 bases, leaving 5 bases not matched to a gene. Germline V gives CDR1 MNHNY, CDR2 SVGAGI (reference sequence). The CDR3 sequence is CASRRLAGDHEQYV. DNA of the CDR3: TGTGCCAGCAGAAGACTAGCGGGAGATCACGAGCAGTACGTC.

The V call is TRBV6-2 or TRBV6-3, the J call TRBJ2-7; unclear D gene. The CDR3 consists of 14 residues. Trimming shortened V by 1 base and J by 0 bases, and 7 bases separated the two germline ends. The V gene's germline CDR1 is MNHEY and CDR2 SVGEGT. Here the CDR3 DNA reads TGTGCCAGCAGTTACTATGACTTCTCCTACGAGCAGTACTTC. Its translation is CASSYYDFSYEQYF.

The V gene is TRBV7-2, the J gene TRBJ1-1, with no clear D. CDR3 size: 15 residues. Looked up from germline, CDR1 is SGHTA and CDR2 is FQGNSA. V shed 5 bases and J shed 1 base, with 14 bases lying between them. CDR3 nucleotides: TGTGCCAGCAGCCCCGCCCAGGTCACGAACACTGAAGCTTTCTTT. Protein product: CASSPAQVTNTEAFF.

The rearrangement joins TRBV5-1 to TRBJ2-1; tentatively, D is TRBD1 or TRBD2 (5 bases each). The germline V gene has CDR1 SGHRS and CDR2 YFSETQ. V was clipped by 4 bases and J by 1 base, with 12 bases between them. The CDR3 has 15 residues. The CDR3 is CASSPGTASYNEQFF. The CDR3 DNA is TGCGCCAGCAGCCCCGGGACCGCTTCCTACAATGAGCAGTTCTTC.

The gene calls are TRBV29-1 and TRBJ2-7; TRBD1 matches 10 bases. CDR1 is SQVTM and CDR2 is ANQGSEA in the germline V gene. There are 13 residues in the CDR3. Trimming at V came to 6 bases and at J to 3 bases, leaving 5 bases not matched to a gene. This CDR3 reads CSVGTGDSYEQYF. CDR3 nucleotides: TGCAGCGTGGGGACAGGGGATAGCTACGAGCAGTACTTC.

This sequence joins TRBV5-6 and TRBJ2-2; TRBD1 aligns across 8 bases. CDR1 SGHDT and CDR2 YYEEEE come from the germline V gene. This CDR3 is built from 19 residues. V gave up 0 bases and J gave up 5 bases; unmatched junction bases: 15. In DNA, the CDR3 is TGTGCCAGCAGCTTGGCCGGTCGGCGGACAGGGAAGGAGACCGGGGAGCTGTTTTTT. It specifies CASSLAGRRTGKETGELFF.

The chain couples TRBV4-1 to TRBJ1-1, with D hard to call. Trimming cost V 1 base and J 9 bases, with 18 bases left between them. The length of the CDR3 is 15 residues. CDR1 is MGHRA, CDR2 YSYEKL, per germline. CDR3 DNA sequence: TGCGCCAGCAGCCAAGCGGCGTGGACTGACATACAAGCTTTCTTT. Translation gives CASSQAAWTDIQAFF.

This chain connects TRBV11-2 to TRBJ1-2; 10 positions match TRBD1. Germline V lookup: CDR1 SGHAT, CDR2 FQNNGV. Losses at the gene ends were 1 base for V and 4 bases for J; bases not matched to a gene: 12. The CDR3 sequence is 18 residues long. The CDR3 protein is CASSLALTSGTGAYGYTF. In nucleotides, the CDR3 is TGTGCCAGCAGCTTAGCCTTAACCTCCGGGACAGGGGCCTATGGCTACACCTTC.